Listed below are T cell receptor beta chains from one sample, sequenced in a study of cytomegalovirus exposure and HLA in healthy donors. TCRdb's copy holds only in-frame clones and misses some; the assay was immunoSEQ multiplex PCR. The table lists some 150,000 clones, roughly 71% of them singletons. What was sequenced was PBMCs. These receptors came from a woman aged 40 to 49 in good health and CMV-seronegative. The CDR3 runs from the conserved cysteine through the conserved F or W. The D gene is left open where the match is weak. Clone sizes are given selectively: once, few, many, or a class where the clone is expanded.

CSVDRDNSGNTIYF TGCAGCGTTGACAGGGATAACTCTGGAAACACCATATATTTT . . TRBJ1-3 TRBV29-1 14
CASSPLGGIVDTEAFF TGTGCCAGCAGCCCTTTGGGAGGGATCGTCGACACTGAAGCTTTCTTT few . TRBJ1-1 TRBV9 16
CASSLPPTGNQPQHF TGTGCCAGCAGCTTACCCCCCACAGGCAATCAGCCCCAGCATTTT . . TRBJ1-5 TRBV7-2 15
CASSLTGSTGELFF TGTGCCAGCAGTTTGACAGGGTCCACCGGGGAGCTGTTTTTT . TRBD1 TRBJ2-2 TRBV6-5 14
CASSVQGANQPQHF TGTGCCAGCAGTGTTCAGGGGGCAAATCAGCCCCAGCATTTT . TRBD1 TRBJ1-5 TRBV6-1 14
CASRTPGTANNEQFF TGTGCCAGCAGGACCCCAGGGACAGCAAACAATGAGCAGTTCTTC . TRBD1 TRBJ2-1 TRBV28 15
CASSLGRGRIHEQYF TGTGCCAGCAGCTTAGGCAGGGGGCGCATCCACGAGCAGTACTTC . TRBD1 TRBJ2-7 TRBV7-2 15
CAIRGAGGHNEQFF TGTGCCATCAGGGGAGCGGGGGGCCACAATGAGCAGTTCTTC . TRBD2 TRBJ2-1 TRBV10-3 14
CASSSGTALTGELFF TGTGCCAGCTCATCCGGGACAGCCCTCACCGGGGAGCTGTTTTTT . TRBD1 TRBJ2-2 TRBV18 15
CASKGSYSNQPQHF TGTGCCAGCAAGGGGTCTTATAGCAATCAGCCCCAGCATTTT once . TRBJ1-5 TRBV2 14
CASNGQGANMNTEAFF TGTGCCAGCAACGGACAGGGGGCCAACATGAACACTGAAGCTTTCTTT few TRBD1 TRBJ1-1 TRBV2 16
CASSQEDRLNSPLHF TGCGCCAGCAGCCAGGAGGACAGGCTTAATTCACCCCTCCACTTT few TRBD1 TRBJ1-6 TRBV4-3 15
CASSQGNTEAFF TGCGCCAGCTCCCAGGGGAACACTGAAGCTTTCTTT . . TRBJ1-1 TRBV10-2 12
CASSAGQLKNTEAFF TGTGCCAGCAGCGCGGGACAGCTTAAGAACACTGAAGCTTTCTTT . TRBD1 TRBJ1-1 TRBV13 15
CAIRVTSGGGSTDTQYF TGTGCCATCAGAGTGACTAGCGGGGGGGGGAGCACAGATACGCAGTATTTT . TRBD2 TRBJ2-3 TRBV10-3 17
CASSLGREATNEKLFF TGTGCCAGCAGCTTGGGTCGAGAGGCAACTAATGAAAAACTGTTTTTT . . TRBJ1-4 TRBV5-8 16
CASSRGTGNYMNTEAFF TGCGCCAGCAGCCGTGGGACAGGTAATTATATGAACACTGAAGCTTTCTTT . TRBD1 TRBJ1-1 TRBV5-1 17
CASRGQPNTEAFF TGTGCCAGCAGGGGACAGCCCAACACTGAAGCTTTCTTT once TRBD1 TRBJ1-1 TRBV5-4 13
CASREQGRYGYTF TGTGCCAGCAGAGAACAGGGGCGCTATGGCTACACCTTC once TRBD1 TRBJ1-2 TRBV6-6 13
CSASPRAEAFF TGCAGTGCTAGCCCGCGGGCTGAAGCTTTCTTT few . TRBJ1-1 TRBV20-1 11
CASSLGQTGTDTQYF TGCGCCAGCAGCTTAGGACAGACAGGCACAGATACGCAGTATTTT . . TRBJ2-3 TRBV5-1 15
CASSERAGGYNEQFF TGTGCCAGCAGTGAACGAGCGGGGGGGTACAATGAGCAGTTCTTC . TRBD2 TRBJ2-1 TRBV6-4 15
CASSPSWTGNGEAFF TGTGCCAGCAGTCCGAGCTGGACAGGGAATGGTGAAGCTTTCTTT . TRBD1 TRBJ1-1 TRBV25-1 15
CSSSSHLTLSTEAFF TGTTCCAGCAGCTCCCATTTAACCCTGAGCACTGAAGCTTTCTTT once . TRBJ1-1 TRBV7-9 15
CASSQQGSGQYF TGCGCCAGCAGCCAACAGGGGTCGGGGCAGTACTTC . . TRBJ2-7 TRBV4-1 12
CASSQVEFPDRTYEQYF TGTGCCAGCAGCCAAGTTGAGTTTCCGGACAGGACCTACGAGCAGTACTTC . TRBD1 TRBJ2-7 TRBV4-2 17